The 18 T cell receptor beta chains below were found in one sample sequenced in a study of T-cell memory formation after mild COVID-19. From the 5' RACE reads, TCRdb called clonotypes with MiXCR, one entry per CDR3 protein. Of approximately 300,000 distinct CDR3 sequences detected, roughly a fifth appear once; the ten largest clones hold around 21%. The specimen sequenced was PBMCs or a T cell subset sorted from them (not recorded which). These receptors originate from a man aged 18 to 35 who had mild COVID-19 (a few samples of this study predate the infection). Cell type and time point are not known.

J is TRBJ1-6 and V is TRBV20-1; no clear D gene. Between the trimmed V and J ends, which lost 2 bases and 9 bases, there was a span of 8 bases. Germline values: CDR1 DFQATT, CDR2 SNEGSKA (reference sequence). The CDR3 extends over 12 amino acids. The CDR3, as DNA: TGCAGTGCTAGACCTCCGGTTTCACCCCTCCACTTT. Its protein is CSARPPVSPLHF.

This clonotype appeared a few times. The chain has TRBV6-2 or TRBV6-3 and TRBJ1-2; possible D gene TRBD1, 5 bases. V lost 5 bases, J lost 8 bases, and 15 bases lay in between. The CDR3 extends over 13 amino acids. CDR1 and CDR2 (germline): MNHEY, SVGEGT. CDR3 in amino acids: CASSRGPLAGYTF. The CDR3 DNA reads as TGTGCCAGCAGTCGGGGACCGCTTGCGGGCTACACCTTC.

The chain employs TRBV29-1 and TRBJ2-3, with 11 bases aligning to TRBD2. The length of the CDR3 is 13 residues. With V trimmed by 8 bases and J by 2 bases, 3 bases remained unmatched. Looked up from germline, CDR1 is SQVTM and CDR2 is ANQGSEA. CDR3 region: CSLSGGVTDTQYF. The CDR3 region has the DNA TGCAGCCTTAGCGGGGGGGTCACAGATACGCAGTATTTT.

This clonotype was picked up a small number of times. This rearrangement joins TRBV4-3 to TRBJ1-6; D is undetermined. Trimming removed 0 bases from V and 12 bases from J, with 12 bases in between. Per the germline V gene, CDR1 is LGHNA and CDR2 is YSLEER. The CDR3 runs to 14 residues. For the CDR3, the DNA is TGCGCCAGCAGCCAAGATTTAGATCGGAGACCCCTCCACTTT. Its translation is CASSQDLDRRPLHF.

The chain uses TRBV7-2 and TRBJ2-7; TRBD1 or TRBD2 may be the D gene (7 bases each). The V gene lost 7 bases and the J gene lost 3 bases, with 19 bases spanning the gap. The CDR3 has 15 amino acids. Germline CDR1 reads SGHTA; CDR2 reads FQGNSA. CDR3 bases: TGTGCCAGCACCTACTCGGGGAGGGACAGCTACGAGCAGTACTTC. As protein: CASTYSGRDSYEQYF. The whole variable domain, remainder taken from reference TRBV7-2 and TRBJ2-7, is GAGVSQSPSNKVTEKGKDVELRCDPISGHTALYWYRQSLGQGLEFLIYFQGNSAPDKSGLPSDRFSAERTGGSVSTLTIQRTQQEDSAVYLCASTYSGRDSYEQYFGPGTRLTVT.

Comments on this clonotype: Mismatch with germline at one junction end may stem from a read error. The chain combines TRBV7-7 with TRBJ2-5; 10 bases match TRBD2. Germline lookup yields CDR1 SSHAT and CDR2 FNYEAQ (reference sequence). CDR3 length equals 15 residues. The CDR3 spells CASSSSGGRAATQYF. For the CDR3, the DNA is TGTGCTAGCAGCTCTAGCGGGGGCCGGGCGGCGACCCAGTACTTC.

This clonotype turned up a few times. V and J are TRBV7-6 and TRBJ1-2; 7 nucleotides align to TRBD1. With V trimmed by 1 base and J by 8 bases, 1 base remained unmatched. Germline CDR1 SGHVS, CDR2 FNYEAQ. The CDR3 is 12 residues long. DNA of the CDR3: TGTGCCAGCAGCTTAGACAGGGGAGGCTACACCTTC. Translation gives CASSLDRGGYTF.

This clonotype was seen a few times. The CDR3 region is CAWSTGQGTEAFF. The CDR3 DNA reads as TGTGCCTGGAGTACCGGACAGGGCACTGAAGCTTTCTTT. This chain uses TRBV30 with TRBJ1-1; the match to TRBD1 covers 8 bases. Trimming at V came to 2 bases and at J to 4 bases, leaving 3 bases not matched to a gene. Germline CDR1 GTSNPN, CDR2 SVGIG (reference sequence). CDR3 length: 13 residues. Full variable domain (remainder filled in from reference TRBV30 and TRBJ1-1): SQTIHQWPATLVQPVGSPLSLECTVEGTSNPNLYWYRQAAGRGLQLLFYSVGIGQISSEVPQNLSASRPQDRQFILSSKKLLLSDSGFYLCAWSTGQGTEAFFGQGTRLTVV.

V gene TRBV11-3 combines with J gene TRBJ2-2; 8 bases line up with TRBD2. V shed 2 bases, J shed 6 bases, and the junction held 5 bases outside the gene matches. Germline V gives CDR1 SGHNT, CDR2 YENEEA. The CDR3 is 15 amino acids. As DNA, the CDR3 is TGTGCCAGCAGCTTAACGGGACTAGTTTCCGGGGAGCTGTTTTTT. Translated: CASSLTGLVSGELFF.

This clonotype was seen a few times. The chain employs TRBV27 and TRBJ2-2; 8 positions match TRBD1. Per the germline V gene, CDR1 is MNHEY and CDR2 is SMNVEV (reference sequence). This CDR3 comprises 15 residues. V shed 5 bases, J shed 8 bases, and the junction held 10 bases outside the gene matches. CDR3 loop: CASSPSGTGLGELFF. CDR3 in DNA: TGTGCCAGCAGTCCATCCGGGACAGGTTTAGGGGAGCTGTTTTTT.

This clonotype has a count of ten or more. At one boundary the junction diverges from the germline segment, which might be a read error. This sequence joins TRBV5-1 and TRBJ2-5; D not resolved. This CDR3 is 12 amino acids long. CDR1 and CDR2 (germline): SGHRS, YFSETQ. As DNA, the CDR3 is TGTGCCAGCAGCTTGAGCCAAGAGACCCAGTACTTC. It yields the protein CASSLSQETQYF.

This sequence joins TRBV12-3 or TRBV12-4 and TRBJ2-3, with 8 bases fitting TRBD2. Germline trimming cut 11 bases from V and 12 bases from J; bases unmatched to any gene: 4. CDR3 size: 9 residues. CDR3 coding DNA: TGTGCCGCCGGGAGGGTCCAGTATTTT. The encoded protein is CAAGRVQYF.

V and J are TRBV5-1 and TRBJ2-7; no reliable D call. Trimming pared 3 bases from V and 3 bases from J, leaving 13 bases between. Germline V gene data show CDR1 as SGHRS and CDR2 as YFSETQ. This CDR3 comprises 14 residues. The CDR3 loop is CASSSQTGNYEQYF. The CDR3 nucleotides are TGCGCCAGCAGCTCACAGACTGGAAACTACGAGCAGTACTTC.

This clonotype turned up a few times. The chain carries TRBV7-8 and TRBJ1-2, with 7 positions matching TRBD1. Germline-derived CDR1 and CDR2 are SGHVS and FQNEAQ. V dropped 5 bases and J dropped 6; count of bases not matched to a gene: 9. This CDR3 spans 14 amino acids. The CDR3 here is CASSPIDRADGYTF. DNA for the CDR3: TGTGCCAGCAGCCCAATCGACAGGGCCGATGGCTACACCTTC.

This clonotype was found a few times. V is TRBV5-1 and J is TRBJ1-1, with TRBD1 as a possible D gene (6 bases). The CDR3 extends over 15 amino acids. Deletions cut 5 bases from V and 1 base from J, with 15 bases between. Germline values: CDR1 SGHRS, CDR2 YFSETQ. DNA of the CDR3: TGCGCCAGCAGTTCTACCGGACAGTCGAACACTGAAGCTTTCTTT. Translation gives CASSSTGQSNTEAFF. Full variable domain (missing parts from reference TRBV5-1 and TRBJ1-1): KAGVTQTPRYLIKTRGQQVTLSCSPISGHRSVSWYQQTPGQGLQFLFEYFSETQRNKGNFPGRFSGRQFSNSRSEMNVSTLELGDSALYLCASSSTGQSNTEAFFGQGTRLTVV.

The chain uses TRBV5-1 and TRBJ2-3; D is ambiguous. Germline CDR1 is SGHRS and CDR2 is YFSETQ. This CDR3 comprises 13 residues. Trimming took off 4 bases at V and 2 bases at J, with 8 bases between the two ends. The CDR3 reads CASSGINTDTQYF. DNA of the CDR3: TGCGCCAGCAGCGGAATCAACACAGATACGCAGTATTTT.

This chain uses TRBV24-1 with TRBJ1-5; D remains ambiguous. Trimming took 6 bases from V and 4 from J, leaving 9 bases between them. Looked up from germline, CDR1 is KGHDR and CDR2 is SFDVKD. This CDR3 spans 13 amino acids. This CDR3 is CATSRRENQPQHF. DNA of the CDR3: TGTGCCACCAGTCGCCGGGAGAATCAGCCCCAGCATTTT.

This clonotype was recorded a few times. V gene TRBV21-1 combines with J gene TRBJ2-5; the table assigns TRBD1, which was not confirmed against the DNA. TRBV21-1 is a pseudogene segment. The length of the CDR3 is 14 residues. The CDR3 DNA sequence: TGTGCCAGCAGCAAAGACGGCCCAGGGGAGACCCAGTACTTC. It yields the protein CASSKDGPGETQYF.